Each of the 30 T cell receptor beta chains below was sequenced from the same sample in a study of response to subunit inactivated influenza vaccine. Via MiXCR, TCRdb re-called the RT-PCR reads, giving one row per CDR3 protein. The sample holds roughly 760,000 distinct CDR3 sequences, around 21% seen once. Material: PBMCs from blood, obtained about 5 days after vaccination. The receptor source for this set is a man over 45 who received an inactivated influenza vaccine.

CDR3: CSARVVAGSYNEQFF. The CDR3 bases are TGCAGTGCTAGAGTGGTAGCGGGTTCCTACAATGAGCAGTTCTTC. The genes are TRBV20-1 and TRBJ2-1; 7 bases map to TRBD2. The CDR3 length is 15 residues. Germline loops: CDR1 DFQATT, CDR2 SNEGSKA (reference sequence). The trim removed 1 base at V and 1 base at J, leaving 4 bases unmatched.

The rearrangement uses TRBV9 and TRBJ2-5, with TRBD2 as a possible D gene (6 bases). The germline CDR1 and CDR2 sequences are SGDLS and YYNGEE. Trimming removed 1 base at V and 2 bases at J, with 12 bases between. CDR3 length: 15 amino acids. In DNA, the CDR3 is TGTGCCAGCAGCGTATCCCCCGGGGGACAAGAGACCCAGTACTTC. Amino acid sequence: CASSVSPGGQETQYF. Combining the CDR3 with reference TRBV9 and TRBJ2-5 gives the whole variable domain DSGVTQTPKHLITATGQRVTLRCSPRSGDLSVYWYQQSLDQGLQFLIQYYNGEERAKGNILERFSAQQFPDLHSELNLSSLELGDSALYFCASSVSPGGQETQYFGPGTRLLVL.

The rearrangement links TRBV5-1 to TRBJ2-3, with D unclear. CDR1 and CDR2 from the germline V gene are SGHRS and YFSETQ. Trimming removed 0 bases from V and 2 bases from J, with 13 bases in between. The CDR3 loop spans 16 amino acids. The DNA of the CDR3 is TGCGCCAGCAGCTTGGTTGGTGGTTCGACCACAGATACGCAGTATTTT. It yields the protein CASSLVGGSTTDTQYF. The full variable domain, completed using reference TRBV5-1 and TRBJ2-3, is KAGVTQTPRYLIKTRGQQVTLSCSPISGHRSVSWYQQTPGQGLQFLFEYFSETQRNKGNFPGRFSGRQFSNSRSEMNVSTLELGDSALYLCASSLVGGSTTDTQYFGPGTRLTVL.

The sample holds a few counts of this clonotype. The CDR3 loop is CSARRPPPYNEQFF. The CDR3 nucleotides are TGCAGTGCTAGACGGCCGCCCCCCTACAATGAGCAGTTCTTC. The chain combines TRBV20-1 with TRBJ2-1; D call uncertain. CDR1 and CDR2 (germline): DFQATT, SNEGSKA (reference sequence). The CDR3 runs to 14 residues. Trimming left V 2 bases short and J 2 bases short, with 10 bases between.

This chain uses TRBV5-1 with TRBJ2-3; D is unresolved. Germline lookup yields CDR1 SGHRS and CDR2 YFSETQ. V lost 0 bases and J lost 2, with 16 bases in between. The CDR3 extends over 17 amino acids. The CDR3: CASSLGSSIPSTDTQYF. The CDR3 DNA reads as TGCGCCAGCAGCTTGGGATCGTCGATCCCTTCCACAGATACGCAGTATTTT.

The rearrangement uses TRBV24-1 and TRBJ2-1; D uncertain. From germline, CDR1 is KGHDR and CDR2 SFDVKD. V was pared by 0 bases and J by 7 bases, with 6 bases between. This CDR3 contains 13 residues. The CDR3: CATSDLKLNEQFF. CDR3 sequence (DNA): TGTGCCACCAGTGATTTGAAGTTGAATGAGCAGTTCTTC.

The chain carries TRBV20-1 and TRBJ2-3; the match to TRBD2 covers 7 bases. In germline, CDR1 is DFQATT, CDR2 SNEGSKA (reference sequence). The V segment lost 3 bases and the J segment 1 base; nucleotides outside the gene matches: 10. The CDR3 has 16 amino acids. The CDR3 loop reads CSARSHETSRTDTQYF. The CDR3 region has the DNA TGCAGTGCTAGGTCCCACGAGACTAGCCGCACAGATACGCAGTATTTT.

This clonotype was counted many times. J is TRBJ2-1 and V is TRBV20-1, with 9 bases fitting TRBD1. Germline V gene data show CDR1 as DFQATT and CDR2 as SNEGSKA (reference sequence). J lost 7 bases, V lost 0 bases, and 4 bases had no gene match. The CDR3 loop spans 14 amino acids. CDR3 sequence: CSARDIQGANEQFF. DNA for the CDR3: TGCAGTGCTAGAGACATACAGGGGGCGAATGAGCAGTTCTTC.

This clonotype was counted many times. The CDR3: CASSLLLYNEQFF. The CDR3 bases are TGTGCCAGCAGTCTCCTTCTCTACAATGAGCAGTTCTTC. The rearrangement links TRBV6-1 to TRBJ2-1; D not resolved. The CDR3 has 13 residues. Between the trimmed V and J ends, which lost 5 bases and 3 bases, there was a span of 8 bases. Germline-derived CDR1 and CDR2 are MNHNS and SASEGT.

The CDR3 here is CASSLEQGASYTF. CDR3 sequence (DNA): TGTGCCAGCAGCTTGGAGCAGGGGGCTAGCTACACCTTC. The V gene is TRBV5-5, the J gene TRBJ1-2, with TRBD1 matching over 8 bases. This CDR3 is 13 amino acids long. From germline, CDR1 is SGHKS and CDR2 YYEKEE (reference sequence). Losses at the gene ends were 0 bases for V and 9 bases for J; bases not matched to a gene: 4.

This clonotype was counted only a few times. The gene calls are TRBV15 and TRBJ2-1, with 7 bases fitting TRBD2. CDR1 and CDR2 (germline): LNHNV, YYDKDF (reference sequence). This CDR3 is built from 18 residues. The V and J ends lost 0 bases and 1 base, in that order; junction bases with no gene match: 9. The CDR3 DNA reads as TGTGCCACCAGCAGAGATCTAACCGGGACTATATCCTACAATGAGCAGTTCTTC. Amino acids: CATSRDLTGTISYNEQFF.

This clonotype occurred a few times. This chain joins TRBV19 and TRBJ2-2; D unresolved. The CDR3 covers 14 residues. V was trimmed by 6 bases and J by 4 bases, leaving 12 bases between them. Germline-derived CDR1 and CDR2 are LNHDA and SQIVND (reference sequence). Here the CDR3 DNA reads TGTGCCAGTAGCTTGGGTCGGACCACCGGGGAGCTGTTTTTT. It encodes CASSLGRTTGELFF.

This clonotype was found a few times. The chain combines TRBV30 with TRBJ1-3; no clear D gene. This CDR3 has 14 residues. Per the germline V gene, CDR1 is GTSNPN and CDR2 is SVGIG (reference sequence). Deletions cut 0 bases from V and 2 bases from J, with 8 bases between. This CDR3 reads CAWSVGSPGNTIYF. CDR3 bases: TGTGCCTGGAGTGTAGGATCACCTGGAAACACCATATATTTT. The whole variable domain, remainder taken from reference TRBV30 and TRBJ1-3, is SQTIHQWPATLVQPVGSPLSLECTVEGTSNPNLYWYRQAAGRGLQLLFYSVGIGQISSEVPQNLSASRPQDRQFILSSKKLLLSDSGFYLCAWSVGSPGNTIYFGEGSWLTVV.

This clonotype was recorded at least ten times. J is TRBJ2-1 and V is TRBV5-1, with TRBD2 matching over 14 bases. CDR3 length equals 16 residues. Trimming took 5 bases from V and 8 from J; bases not matched to a gene: 9. The germline V gene encodes CDR1 SGHRS and CDR2 YFSETQ. CDR3 coding DNA: TGCGCCAGCAGTCGCCAGACTAGCGGGGGGGCTTATGAGCAGTTCTTC. It codes for CASSRQTSGGAYEQFF.

This clonotype was counted only a few times. This chain connects TRBV12-3 or TRBV12-4 to TRBJ2-3; 10 positions agree with TRBD2. With 10 bases clipped from V and 8 bases from J, the junction kept 15 bases outside the gene matches. The CDR3 consists of 15 residues. This CDR3 is CATRGAGGPFSTQYF. CDR3 bases: TGTGCCACCAGGGGAGCGGGGGGGCCGTTTAGTACGCAGTATTTT.

The chain uses TRBV11-2 and TRBJ2-1; D may be TRBD1 or TRBD2 (5 bases each). Germline CDR1 reads SGHAT; CDR2 reads FQNNGV. This CDR3 comprises 18 residues. Trimming took off 5 bases at V and 2 bases at J, with 22 bases between the two ends. The CDR3 DNA reads TGTGCCAGCAGCCCTAGGGGAGAGCTAGGGTTCCCCTACAATGAGCAGTTCTTC. This translates into CASSPRGELGFPYNEQFF.

CDR3 sequence: CASLDRGYQETQYF. For the CDR3, the DNA is TGTGCCAGTCTGGACAGGGGCTATCAAGAGACCCAGTACTTC. The gene calls are TRBV6-1 and TRBJ2-5, with 9 bases identical to TRBD1. V trimming: 9 bases; J trimming: 2 bases; junction bases outside the gene matches: 7. This CDR3 is 14 amino acids long. Per germline, CDR1 MNHNS and CDR2 SASEGT.

This chain links TRBV30 with TRBJ2-1, with 11 bases identical to TRBD2. The ends lost 8 bases at V and 3 bases at J; junction bases unmatched: 12. This CDR3 has 16 amino acids. The germline V gene has CDR1 GTSNPN and CDR2 SVGIG (reference sequence). The CDR3 region is CAGRASGTSGYNEQFF. The CDR3 DNA follows: TGTGCCGGTCGCGCCTCTGGGACTAGCGGCTACAATGAGCAGTTCTTC.

This clonotype has more than one count but fewer than ten. The chain joins TRBV7-9 to TRBJ2-7; 8 bases match TRBD1. The CDR3 extends over 16 amino acids. Germline V gene lookup returns CDR1 SEHNR and CDR2 FQNEAQ (reference sequence). Losses at the gene ends were 4 bases for V and 3 bases for J; bases not matched to a gene: 11. The CDR3: CASSSGQGYHRYEQYF. CDR3 DNA: TGTGCCAGCAGCTCTGGACAGGGATATCACCGCTACGAGCAGTACTTC.

This clonotype appeared a few times. This rearrangement joins TRBV7-2 to TRBJ2-5; 8 bases line up with TRBD1. Germline V gene lookup returns CDR1 SGHTA and CDR2 FQGNSA. The V and J ends lost 5 bases and 3 bases, in that order; junction bases with no gene match: 8. The CDR3 is 15 amino acids. This chain's CDR3 is CASSPEDRVKETQYF. The CDR3 DNA reads as TGTGCCAGCAGCCCCGAGGACAGGGTAAAAGAGACCCAGTACTTC.

This clonotype appeared a few times. V is TRBV10-3 and J is TRBJ2-3, with D tentatively TRBD1 or TRBD2 (5 bases each). Trimming pared 6 bases from V and 3 bases from J, leaving 13 bases between. CDR3 length equals 14 residues. CDR1 ENHRY and CDR2 SYGVKD come from the germline V gene. The CDR3 spells CAISGAMATDTQYF. The CDR3 coding sequence is TGTGCCATCAGCGGGGCGATGGCGACAGATACGCAGTATTTT.

This clonotype showed up just a few times. The J gene is TRBJ2-7, the V gene TRBV7-2; D gene unclear. CDR1 and CDR2 (germline): SGHTA, FQGNSA. CDR3 size: 13 residues. The germline V and J ends were trimmed by 5 bases and 2 bases, with 10 bases remaining between them. The CDR3 here is CASSTHKPYEQYF. The CDR3 DNA follows: TGTGCCAGCAGCACCCACAAGCCCTACGAGCAGTACTTC. The whole variable domain, filled in from reference TRBV7-2 and TRBJ2-7, reads GAGVSQSPSNKVTEKGKDVELRCDPISGHTALYWYRQSLGQGLEFLIYFQGNSAPDKSGLPSDRFSAERTGGSVSTLTIQRTQQEDSAVYLCASSTHKPYEQYFGPGTRLTVT.

This clonotype came up many times. The rearrangement uses TRBV20-1 and TRBJ2-3; 9 nucleotides match TRBD2. V dropped 3 bases and J dropped 2; count of bases not matched to a gene: 3. This CDR3 region has 14 residues. Germline lookup yields CDR1 DFQATT and CDR2 SNEGSKA (reference sequence). The CDR3 spells CSARTSGFTDTQYF. Written as DNA, the CDR3 is TGCAGTGCTAGGACTAGCGGTTTCACAGATACGCAGTATTTT.

As concerns this clonotype: At one boundary the junction diverges from the germline segment, which might be a read error. V usage is TRBV4-1 and J usage is TRBJ1-2; 7 nucleotides align to TRBD1. This CDR3 comprises 16 residues. Germline V gives CDR1 MGHRA, CDR2 YSYEKL. This CDR3 is CASNQGDRAFGYGYTF. In DNA, the CDR3 is TGCGCCAGCAACCAAGGCGACAGGGCCTTCGGCTATGGCTACACCTTC.

The V and J genes are TRBV28 and TRBJ2-7, with D perhaps being TRBD1 or TRBD2 (6 bases each). Trimming left V 3 bases short and J 2 bases short, with 14 bases between. Germline CDR1 reads MDHEN; CDR2 reads SYDVKM. The CDR3 spans 15 residues. CDR3 in amino acids: CASSFGGTNTYEQYF. The CDR3 DNA reads TGTGCCAGCAGTTTTGGCGGGACAAACACCTACGAGCAGTACTTC.

J is TRBJ2-1 and V is TRBV28, with TRBD2 matching 12 bases. Germline values: CDR1 MDHEN, CDR2 SYDVKM. The CDR3 length is 16 residues. V was clipped by 1 base and J by 7 bases; unmatched bases: 5. The CDR3 reads CASSLYGLAGLNEQFF. The CDR3 nucleotides read TGTGCCAGCAGTTTATACGGACTAGCGGGACTTAATGAGCAGTTCTTC.

The gene calls are TRBV5-1 and TRBJ2-1; 7 positions match TRBD1. Germline V gene sequence: CDR1 SGHRS, CDR2 YFSETQ. This CDR3 region has 13 residues. V was pared by 6 bases and J by 8 bases, with 8 bases of the junction left unmatched. For the CDR3, the DNA is TGCGCCAGCAAGGACAGGACCTGGGATGAGCAGTTCTTC. It yields the protein CASKDRTWDEQFF.

The chain employs TRBV12-3 or TRBV12-4 and TRBJ1-5, with D unresolved. V was clipped by 7 bases and J by 0 bases, with 13 bases between them. This CDR3 spans 15 amino acids. The CDR3 region has the DNA TGTGCCAGCATTTTTTCGGGAGGTAGCAATCAGCCCCAGCATTTT. Translated: CASIFSGGSNQPQHF.

This chain links TRBV5-5 with TRBJ2-4, with a tentative D call TRBD2 (5 bases). CDR3 size: 14 residues. V was pared by 4 bases and J by 8 bases, with 16 bases between. Per germline, CDR1 SGHKS and CDR2 YYEKEE (reference sequence). The CDR3 DNA reads TGTGCCAGCAGCCATTATAGCGTCACAGACATTCAGTACTTC. Translating it yields CASSHYSVTDIQYF.

V and J are TRBV9 and TRBJ1-2; 8 nucleotides align to TRBD1. CDR1 is SGDLS, CDR2 YYNGEE, per germline. This CDR3 has 16 residues. Germline trimming cut 1 base from V and 0 bases from J; bases unmatched to any gene: 5. The CDR3 sequence is CASSVCAGGPNYGYTF. The CDR3, as DNA: TGTGCCAGCAGCGTATGTGCAGGGGGCCCTAACTATGGCTACACCTTC.